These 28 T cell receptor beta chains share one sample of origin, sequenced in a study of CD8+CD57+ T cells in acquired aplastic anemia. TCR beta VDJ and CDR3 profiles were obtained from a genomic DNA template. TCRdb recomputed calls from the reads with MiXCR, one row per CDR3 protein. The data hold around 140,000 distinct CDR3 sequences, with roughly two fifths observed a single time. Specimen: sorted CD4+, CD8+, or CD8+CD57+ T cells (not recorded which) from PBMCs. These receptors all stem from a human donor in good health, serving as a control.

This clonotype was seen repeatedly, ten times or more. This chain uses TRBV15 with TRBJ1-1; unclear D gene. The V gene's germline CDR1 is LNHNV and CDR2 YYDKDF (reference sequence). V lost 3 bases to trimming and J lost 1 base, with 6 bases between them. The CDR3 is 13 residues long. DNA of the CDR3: TGTGCCACCAGCAGGAGCGAGAACACTGAAGCTTTCTTT. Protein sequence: CATSRSENTEAFF.

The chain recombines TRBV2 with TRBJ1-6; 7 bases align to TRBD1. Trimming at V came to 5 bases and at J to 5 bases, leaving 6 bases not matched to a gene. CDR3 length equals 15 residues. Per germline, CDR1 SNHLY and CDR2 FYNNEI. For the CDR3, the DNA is TGTGCCAGCAGTCGACAGGGTAGCAATAATTCACCCCTCCACTTT. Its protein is CASSRQGSNNSPLHF.

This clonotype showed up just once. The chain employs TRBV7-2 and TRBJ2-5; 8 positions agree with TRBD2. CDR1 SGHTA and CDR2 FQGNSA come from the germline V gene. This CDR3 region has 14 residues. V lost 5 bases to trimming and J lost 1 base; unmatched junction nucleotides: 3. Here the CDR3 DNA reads TGTGCCAGCAGCCCTGGACTAGCCCAAGAGACCCAGTACTTC. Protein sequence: CASSPGLAQETQYF.

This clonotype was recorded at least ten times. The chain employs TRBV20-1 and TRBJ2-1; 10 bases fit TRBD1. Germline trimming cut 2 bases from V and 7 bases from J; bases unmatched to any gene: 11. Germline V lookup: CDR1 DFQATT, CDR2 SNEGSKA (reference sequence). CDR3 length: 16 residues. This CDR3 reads CSARFTGTGAFNEQFF. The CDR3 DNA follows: TGCAGTGCTAGATTTACCGGGACAGGGGCTTTTAATGAGCAGTTCTTC.

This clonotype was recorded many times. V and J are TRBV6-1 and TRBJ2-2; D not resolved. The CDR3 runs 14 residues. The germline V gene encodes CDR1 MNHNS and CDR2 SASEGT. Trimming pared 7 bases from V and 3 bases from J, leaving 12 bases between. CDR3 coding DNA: TGTGCCAGCACCGGACCGAAATACACCGGGGAGCTGTTTTTT. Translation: CASTGPKYTGELFF.

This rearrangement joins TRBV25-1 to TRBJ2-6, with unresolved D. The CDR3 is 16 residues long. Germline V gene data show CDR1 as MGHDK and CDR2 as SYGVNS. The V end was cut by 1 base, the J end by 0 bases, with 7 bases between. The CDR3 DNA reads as TGTGCCAGCAGTGAATCGGAGTCCTCTGGGGCCAACGTCCTGACTTTC. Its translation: CASSESESSGANVLTF.

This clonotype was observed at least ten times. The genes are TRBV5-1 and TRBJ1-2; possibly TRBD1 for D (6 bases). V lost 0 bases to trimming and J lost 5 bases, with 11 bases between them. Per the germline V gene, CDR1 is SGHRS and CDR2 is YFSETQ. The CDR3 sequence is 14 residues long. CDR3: CASSLEGGGYGYTF. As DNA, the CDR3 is TGCGCCAGCAGCTTGGAAGGAGGGGGATATGGCTACACCTTC. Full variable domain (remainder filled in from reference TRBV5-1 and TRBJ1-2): KAGVTQTPRYLIKTRGQQVTLSCSPISGHRSVSWYQQTPGQGLQFLFEYFSETQRNKGNFPGRFSGRQFSNSRSEMNVSTLELGDSALYLCASSLEGGGYGYTFGSGTRLTVV.

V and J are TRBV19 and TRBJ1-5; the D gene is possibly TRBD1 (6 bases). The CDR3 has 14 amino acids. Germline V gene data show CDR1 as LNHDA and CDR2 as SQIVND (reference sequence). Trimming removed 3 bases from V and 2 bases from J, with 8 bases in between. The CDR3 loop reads CASSIAGGNQPQHF. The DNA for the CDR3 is TGTGCCAGTAGTATTGCAGGGGGCAATCAGCCCCAGCATTTT.

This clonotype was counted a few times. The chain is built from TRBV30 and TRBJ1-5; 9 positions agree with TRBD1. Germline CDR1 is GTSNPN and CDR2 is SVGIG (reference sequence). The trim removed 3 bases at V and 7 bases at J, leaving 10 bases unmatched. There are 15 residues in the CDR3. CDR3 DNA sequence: TGTGCCTGGAGGGCGGGACAGGGAAGGAGCCAGCCCCAGCATTTT. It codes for CAWRAGQGRSQPQHF.

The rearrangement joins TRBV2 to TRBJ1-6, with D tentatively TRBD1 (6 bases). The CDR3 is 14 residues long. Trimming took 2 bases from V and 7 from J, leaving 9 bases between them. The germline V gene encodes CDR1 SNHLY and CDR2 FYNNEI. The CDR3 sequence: CASSEQGMNSPLHF. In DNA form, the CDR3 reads TGTGCCAGCAGTGAACAGGGGATGAATTCACCCCTCCACTTT.

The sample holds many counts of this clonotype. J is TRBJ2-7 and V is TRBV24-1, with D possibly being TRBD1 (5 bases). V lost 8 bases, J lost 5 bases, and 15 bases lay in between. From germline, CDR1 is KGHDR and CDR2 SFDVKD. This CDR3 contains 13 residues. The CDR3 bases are TGTGCCACCACAGGCAGGGTAAAGGACGAGCAGTACTTC. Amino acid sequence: CATTGRVKDEQYF.

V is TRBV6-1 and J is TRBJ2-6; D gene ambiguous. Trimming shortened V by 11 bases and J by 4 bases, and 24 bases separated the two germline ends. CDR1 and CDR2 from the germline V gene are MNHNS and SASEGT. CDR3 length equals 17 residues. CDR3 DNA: TGTGCCGGCACCCAAAATAGGCAGGTGCCCGGGGCCAACGTCCTGACTTTC. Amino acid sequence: CAGTQNRQVPGANVLTF.

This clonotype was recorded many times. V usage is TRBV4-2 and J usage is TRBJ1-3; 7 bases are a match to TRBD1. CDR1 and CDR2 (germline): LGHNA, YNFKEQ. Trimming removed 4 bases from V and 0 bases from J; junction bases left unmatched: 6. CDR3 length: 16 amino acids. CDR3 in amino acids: CASSRPNRGSGNTIYF. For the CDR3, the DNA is TGTGCCAGCAGCCGACCCAACAGGGGCTCTGGAAACACCATATATTTT.

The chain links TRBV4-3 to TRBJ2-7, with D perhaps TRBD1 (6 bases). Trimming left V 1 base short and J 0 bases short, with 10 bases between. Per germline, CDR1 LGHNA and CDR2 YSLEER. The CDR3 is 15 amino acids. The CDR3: CASSQANRASYEQYF. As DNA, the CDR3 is TGCGCCAGCAGCCAAGCAAACAGGGCCTCCTACGAGCAGTACTTC.

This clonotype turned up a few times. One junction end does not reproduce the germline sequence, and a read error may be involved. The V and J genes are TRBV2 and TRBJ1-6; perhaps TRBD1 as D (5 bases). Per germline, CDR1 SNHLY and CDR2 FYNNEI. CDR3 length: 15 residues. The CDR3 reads CASSQDATVFSPLHF. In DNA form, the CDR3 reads TGCGCCAGCAGCCAAGACGCGACAGTCTTTTCACCCCTTCACTTT.

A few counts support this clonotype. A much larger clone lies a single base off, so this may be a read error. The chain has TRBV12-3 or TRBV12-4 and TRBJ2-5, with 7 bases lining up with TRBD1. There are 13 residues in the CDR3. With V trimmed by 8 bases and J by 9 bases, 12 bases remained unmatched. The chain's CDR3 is CASAVDRDGAQYF. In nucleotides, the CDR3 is TGTGCCAGCGCCGTCGACAGGGATGGGGCCCAGTACTTC.

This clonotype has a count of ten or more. CDR3 loop: CASSLGSDRGKQYF. The CDR3 DNA follows: TGTGCCAGCAGTTTAGGCTCGGACAGGGGGAAGCAGTACTTC. The chain recombines TRBV12-3 or TRBV12-4 with TRBJ2-7; 10 bases map to TRBD1. V lost 1 base, J lost 8 bases, and 5 bases stayed unmatched. The CDR3 has 14 residues.

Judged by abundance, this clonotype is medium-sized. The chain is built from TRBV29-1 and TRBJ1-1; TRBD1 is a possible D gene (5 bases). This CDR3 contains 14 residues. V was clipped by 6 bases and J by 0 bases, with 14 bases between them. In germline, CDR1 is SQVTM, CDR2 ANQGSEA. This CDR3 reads CSVQGGNMNTEAFF. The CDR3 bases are TGCAGCGTGCAGGGTGGGAACATGAACACTGAAGCTTTCTTT. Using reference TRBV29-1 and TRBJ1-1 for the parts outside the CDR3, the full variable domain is SAVISQKPSRDICQRGTSLTIQCQVDSQVTMMFWYRQQPGQSLTLIATANQGSEATYESGFVIDKFPISRPNLTFSTLTVSNMSPEDSSIYLCSVQGGNMNTEAFFGQGTRLTVV.

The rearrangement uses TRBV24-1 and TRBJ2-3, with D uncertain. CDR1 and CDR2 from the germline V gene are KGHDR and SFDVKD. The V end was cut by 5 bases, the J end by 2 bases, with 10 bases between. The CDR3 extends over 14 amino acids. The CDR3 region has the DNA TGTGCCACCAGTGGGGCTCTGGCCACAGATACGCAGTATTTT. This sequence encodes CATSGALATDTQYF.

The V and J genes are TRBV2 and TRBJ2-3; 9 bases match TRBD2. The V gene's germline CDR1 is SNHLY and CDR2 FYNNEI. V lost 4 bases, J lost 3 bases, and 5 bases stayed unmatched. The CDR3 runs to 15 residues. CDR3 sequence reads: CASSGSGRETDTQYF. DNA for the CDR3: TGTGCCAGCAGTGGTAGCGGGAGAGAAACAGATACGCAGTATTTT. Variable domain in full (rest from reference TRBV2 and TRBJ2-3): EPEVTQTPSHQVTQMGQEVILRCVPISNHLYFYWYRQILGQKVEFLVSFYNNEISEKSEIFDDQFSVERPDGSNFTLKIRSTKLEDSAMYFCASSGSGRETDTQYFGPGTRLTVL.

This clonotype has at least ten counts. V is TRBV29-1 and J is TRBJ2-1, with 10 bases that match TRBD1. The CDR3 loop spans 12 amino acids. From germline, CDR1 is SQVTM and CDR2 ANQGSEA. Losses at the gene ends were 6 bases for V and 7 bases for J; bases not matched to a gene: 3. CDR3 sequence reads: CSVDRGGNEQFF. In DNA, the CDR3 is TGCAGCGTGGACAGGGGGGGGAATGAGCAGTTCTTC.

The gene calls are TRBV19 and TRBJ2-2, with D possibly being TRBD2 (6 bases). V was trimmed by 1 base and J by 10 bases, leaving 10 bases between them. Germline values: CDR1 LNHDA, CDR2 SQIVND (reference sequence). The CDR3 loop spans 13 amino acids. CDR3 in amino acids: CASSIASGVELFF. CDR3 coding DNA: TGTGCCAGTAGTATAGCCTCGGGAGTGGAGCTGTTTTTT.

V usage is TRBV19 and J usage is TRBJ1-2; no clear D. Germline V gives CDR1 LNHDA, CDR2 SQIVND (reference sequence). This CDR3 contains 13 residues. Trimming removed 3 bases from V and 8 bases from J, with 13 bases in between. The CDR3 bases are TGTGCCAGTAGTATGGCGAGTTATCAGGGCTACACCTTC. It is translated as CASSMASYQGYTF.

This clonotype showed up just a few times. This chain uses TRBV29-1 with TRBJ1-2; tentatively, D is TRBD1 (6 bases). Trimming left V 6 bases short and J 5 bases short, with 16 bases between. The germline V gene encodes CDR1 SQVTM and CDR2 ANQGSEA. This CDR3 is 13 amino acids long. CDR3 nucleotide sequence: TGCAGCGTCTCGCGGGGGGCCCCTTATGGCTACACCTTC. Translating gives CSVSRGAPYGYTF.

This CDR3 reads CASSLGVNSPLHF. The CDR3 DNA reads TGTGCCAGCAGTTTGGGGGTGAATTCACCCCTCCACTTT. This chain joins TRBV27 and TRBJ1-6, with D possibly being TRBD1 (5 bases). Germline V gives CDR1 MNHEY, CDR2 SMNVEV (reference sequence). The CDR3 is 13 residues long. V was cut by 3 bases and J by 7 bases, with 7 bases left in between.

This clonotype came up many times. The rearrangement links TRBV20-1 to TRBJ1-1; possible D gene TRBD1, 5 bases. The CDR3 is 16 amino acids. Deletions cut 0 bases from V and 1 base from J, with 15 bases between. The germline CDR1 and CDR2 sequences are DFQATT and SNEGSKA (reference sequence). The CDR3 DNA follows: TGCAGTGCTAGAGATCGGATCGTCGGGGGGAACACTGAAGCTTTCTTT. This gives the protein CSARDRIVGGNTEAFF.

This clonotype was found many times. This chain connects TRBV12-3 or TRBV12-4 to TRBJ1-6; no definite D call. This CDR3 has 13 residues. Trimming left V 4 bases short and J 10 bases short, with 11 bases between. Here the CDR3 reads CASSSGLESPLHF. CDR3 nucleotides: TGTGCCAGCAGTTCGGGATTAGAATCACCCCTCCACTTT.

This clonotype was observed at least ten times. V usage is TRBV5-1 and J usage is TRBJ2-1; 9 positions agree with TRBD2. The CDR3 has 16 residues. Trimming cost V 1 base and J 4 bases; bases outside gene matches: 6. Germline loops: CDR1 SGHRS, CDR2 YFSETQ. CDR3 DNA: TGCGCCAGCAGCTTGTGGGCTAGCGGGGAATACAATGAGCAGTTCTTC. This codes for CASSLWASGEYNEQFF.